Following are 24 T cell receptor beta chains from one sample sequenced in a study of cytomegalovirus exposure and HLA in healthy donors. Use of 60 Vbeta and 13 Jbeta primers characterized the PCR. TCRdb's table, derived via immunoSEQ multiplex PCR, lists solely in-frame clones and lacks some. Seen here are under 150,000 clones, 65% to 90% observed once, and the top ten hold around 1.2%. The sample consisted of PBMCs. The source is a girl aged 2-10 years in good health and CMV-seronegative.

The rearrangement joins TRBV4-1 to TRBJ1-5; 8 positions match TRBD1. Trimming removed 3 bases from V and 6 bases from J; junction bases left unmatched: 16. Looked up from germline, CDR1 is MGHRA and CDR2 is YSYEKL. The CDR3 is made up of 18 amino acids. CDR3 sequence reads: CASSQYSLGQGPGQPQHF. The CDR3 DNA sequence: TGCGCCAGCAGCCAGTATAGTCTTGGACAGGGACCGGGTCAGCCCCAGCATTTT.

V and J are TRBV6-6 and TRBJ2-7; weak D call: TRBD2 (5 bases). This CDR3 comprises 15 residues. V was shortened by 0 bases and J by 5 bases, with 14 bases between the two germline ends. Germline assignment: CDR1 MNHNY and CDR2 SVGAGI (reference sequence). This chain's CDR3 is CASSYSLPSFHEQYF. The CDR3 bases are TGTGCCAGCAGTTACTCCCTTCCTAGCTTCCACGAGCAGTACTTC.

A few counts support this clone. The V call is TRBV2, the J call TRBJ2-3; TRBD2 agrees at 11 bases. The germline V gene has CDR1 SNHLY and CDR2 FYNNEI. The junction had 14 bases not matched to a gene; V was cut back by 6 bases and J by 0 bases. This CDR3 is built from 19 residues. The CDR3 bases are TGTGCCAGCAGAGATAATAGCGGGAGGGTCTTAGGTAGCACAGATACGCAGTATTTT. It encodes CASRDNSGRVLGSTDTQYF.

DNA for the CDR3: TGTGCCAGCAGTTCGTTCCCCACCGCGGACTGGGCCAACGTCCTGACTTTC. It is translated as CASSSFPTADWANVLTF. This chain connects TRBV7-8 to TRBJ2-6, with D maybe TRBD2 (5 bases). The CDR3 extends over 17 amino acids. From germline, CDR1 is SGHVS and CDR2 FQNEAQ. V was cut by 6 bases and J by 5 bases, with 20 bases left in between. The variable domain in full, with the rest retrieved from reference TRBV7-8 and TRBJ2-6, is GAGVSQSPRYKVAKRGQDVALRCDPISGHVSLFWYQQALGQGPEFLTYFQNEAQLDKSGLPSDRFFAERPEGSVSTLKIQRTQQEDSAVYLCASSSFPTADWANVLTFGAGSRLTVL.

J is TRBJ1-1 and V is TRBV7-8, with unresolved D. CDR1 SGHVS and CDR2 FQNEAQ come from the germline V gene. This CDR3 has 17 amino acids. V lost 1 base and J lost 0, with 15 bases in between. The CDR3: CASSLVGLGIMNTEAFF. The CDR3 DNA follows: TGTGCCAGCAGCTTAGTTGGTTTGGGCATAATGAACACTGAAGCTTTCTTT.

This clone was recorded a few times. This chain uses TRBV6-5 with TRBJ1-3, with D unclear. In germline, CDR1 is MNHEY, CDR2 SVGAGI. The CDR3 runs 15 residues. Trimming took 3 bases from V and 2 from J, leaving 11 bases between them. Written as DNA, the CDR3 is TGTGCCAGCAGTTATGGGAAGGGAGCTGGAAACACCATATATTTT. Its protein is CASSYGKGAGNTIYF.

J is TRBJ2-1 and V is TRBV27; 8 bases match TRBD1. There are 12 residues in the CDR3. Germline CDR1 and CDR2: MNHEY and SMNVEV (reference sequence). V lost 6 bases, J lost 6 bases, and 1 base stayed unmatched. CDR3 loop: CASRTGANEQFF. The CDR3 DNA is TGTGCCAGCAGGACAGGGGCCAATGAGCAGTTCTTC.

This chain uses TRBV6-1 with TRBJ1-2, with 8 nucleotides matching TRBD1. Trimming cost V 4 bases and J 1 base; bases outside gene matches: 8. Germline V gene sequence: CDR1 MNHNS, CDR2 SASEGT. The CDR3 covers 16 residues. This CDR3 reads CASSARTGSINYGYTF. CDR3 coding DNA: TGTGCCAGCAGTGCCAGGACAGGGAGCATTAACTATGGCTACACCTTC.

This clone was counted a single time. The V call is TRBV28, the J call TRBJ2-1; TRBD1 aligns across 11 bases. The CDR3 consists of 16 residues. CDR1 and CDR2 from the germline V gene are MDHEN and SYDVKM. The V gene end was trimmed by 6 bases and the J gene end by 8 bases; junction bases not matched to a gene: 12. The DNA for the CDR3 is TGTGCCAGCAGCCCGGACAGGGGGCGAAAGATCGATGAGCAGTTCTTC. Its protein is CASSPDRGRKIDEQFF.

The chain links TRBV30 to TRBJ1-3; maybe TRBD1 (5 bases). Trimming cost V 1 base and J 0 bases, with 13 bases left between them. In germline, CDR1 is GTSNPN, CDR2 SVGIG (reference sequence). This CDR3 contains 16 residues. The CDR3 DNA follows: TGTGCCTGGAGTGGGACACCCGATCTCTCTGGAAACACCATATATTTT. Translation: CAWSGTPDLSGNTIYF.

J is TRBJ2-1 and V is TRBV4-1; tentatively, D is TRBD2 (5 bases). There are 16 residues in the CDR3. Trimming removed 3 bases from V and 5 bases from J, with 17 bases in between. Germline loops: CDR1 MGHRA, CDR2 YSYEKL. The CDR3 nucleotides are TGCGCCAGCAGCCAGACCCGAGTCCGGGGAAACAATGAGCAGTTCTTC. Translation: CASSQTRVRGNNEQFF.

On this clone itself: Germline and junction disagree at one end, which may indicate a read error. The chain couples TRBV7-2 to TRBJ2-2; D is possibly TRBD2 (5 bases). The CDR3 is made up of 14 amino acids. Germline V gene lookup returns CDR1 SGHTA and CDR2 FQGNSA. The chain's CDR3 is CASSLQTNTGELLF. CDR3 in DNA: TGTGCCAGCAGCCTACAAACTAACACCGGGGAGCTGCTTTTT.

This chain links TRBV9 with TRBJ1-5; the match to TRBD1 covers 9 bases. Germline trimming cut 3 bases from V and 1 base from J; bases unmatched to any gene: 2. The germline gives CDR1 SGDLS, CDR2 YYNGEE. This CDR3 is built from 15 residues. Here the CDR3 reads CASSATGGSNQPQHF. The CDR3 nucleotides are TGTGCCAGCAGCGCTACAGGGGGCAGCAATCAGCCCCAGCATTTT.

The chain is built from TRBV7-9 and TRBJ2-7; D perhaps matches TRBD1 (5 bases). Germline-derived CDR1 and CDR2 are SEHNR and FQNEAQ (reference sequence). Trimming stripped 3 bases from V and 5 bases from J, with 17 bases between. The CDR3 length is 15 residues. CDR3 residues: CASSLMSRVVDEQYF. CDR3 coding DNA: TGTGCCAGCAGCTTGATGTCCAGGGTCGTCGACGAGCAGTACTTC.

As regards this clone: The junction differs from germline at one of its ends, possibly a read error. The chain combines TRBV7-7 with TRBJ2-3; D may be TRBD2 (6 bases). The CDR3 contains 15 residues. CDR1 and CDR2 from the germline V gene are SSHAT and FNYEAQ (reference sequence). The CDR3 here is CASSPRGGHGDTQYF. The CDR3 DNA sequence: TGTGCTAGCAGCCCCCGGGGAGGCCATGGGGATACGCAGTATTTT.

This chain connects TRBV6-4 to TRBJ1-6, with D possibly being TRBD1 (6 bases). V was shortened by 0 bases and J by 3 bases, with 6 bases between the two germline ends. CDR1 MRHNA and CDR2 SNTAGT come from the germline V gene. CDR3 size: 15 residues. The CDR3 nucleotides are TGTGCCAGCAGTGACTCGGGACACTATAATTCACCCCTCCACTTT. This translates into CASSDSGHYNSPLHF.

The chain uses TRBV18 and TRBJ2-7, with D hard to call. The ends were cut back, 0 bases at V and 5 bases at J, with 8 bases in the middle. This CDR3 has 13 residues. In germline, CDR1 is KGHSH, CDR2 LQKENI. The CDR3 region is CASSPPTQNEQYF. CDR3 nucleotides: TGTGCCAGCTCACCACCCACACAGAACGAGCAGTACTTC.

The chain uses TRBV10-2 and TRBJ2-7, with 9 nucleotides matching TRBD1. J lost 3 bases, V lost 5 bases, and 5 bases had no gene match. This CDR3 comprises 14 residues. From germline, CDR1 is WSHSY and CDR2 SAAADI. This CDR3 is CASSTGQGIYEQYF. The CDR3 DNA is TGCGCCAGCAGTACCGGACAGGGGATCTACGAGCAGTACTTC.

In regard to this clone: The CDR3 end shows no conserved phenylalanine or tryptophan, and so a read error is likely. Because the CDR3's place on the DNA is in doubt, the DNA is left out and the CDR3 is given as listed by TCRdb. V is TRBV20-1 and J is TRBJ1-2; the table's D call of TRBD1 was not tested on the DNA. Germline V gene lookup returns CDR1 DFQATT and CDR2 SNEGSKA (reference sequence). The CDR3 has 10 amino acids, counting both end residues. The CDR3 is CSASDRDLSG.

The V call is TRBV5-1, the J call TRBJ2-1, with TRBD2 matching over 10 bases. V shed 0 bases and J 7 bases; nucleotides not matched to a gene: 10. The CDR3 has 17 residues. The germline gives CDR1 SGHRS, CDR2 YFSETQ. CDR3 sequence: CASSLEPSGSRTNEQFF. The CDR3 DNA follows: TGCGCCAGCAGCTTGGAGCCTAGCGGGAGTAGAACGAATGAGCAGTTCTTC.

This rearrangement joins TRBV25-1 to TRBJ2-7; TRBD1 aligns across 9 bases. Germline CDR1 reads MGHDK; CDR2 reads SYGVNS. Unmatched junction bases numbered 4, after V lost 4 bases and J lost 3 bases. The CDR3 totals 14 residues. The CDR3 nucleotides read TGTGCCAGCAGTGGGCGGACAGGGGACTACGAGCAGTACTTC. This sequence encodes CASSGRTGDYEQYF.

V usage is TRBV7-8 and J usage is TRBJ2-1; 9 bases line up with TRBD2. In germline, CDR1 is SGHVS, CDR2 FQNEAQ. After removal of 3 bases from V and 0 bases from J, the junction contained 9 bases not matched to a gene. CDR3 length: 18 amino acids. The CDR3 DNA sequence: TGTGCCAGCAGCTTGTGGTCAGCGGGGGGTAGCTCCTACAATGAGCAGTTCTTC. The encoded protein is CASSLWSAGGSSYNEQFF.

J is TRBJ2-7 and V is TRBV30, with D perhaps matching TRBD1 (5 bases). Trimming removed 0 bases at V and 2 bases at J, with 8 bases between. CDR1 is GTSNPN, CDR2 SVGIG, per germline (reference sequence). The CDR3 loop spans 13 amino acids. CDR3 sequence (DNA): TGTGCCTGGAGTGTAACAGGTACCTACGAGCAGTACTTC. Translating gives CAWSVTGTYEQYF.

The rearrangement uses TRBV6-4 and TRBJ2-3; 9 nucleotides line up with TRBD1. Germline V gene sequence: CDR1 MRHNA, CDR2 SNTAGT. V trimming: 5 bases; J trimming: 4 bases; junction bases outside the gene matches: 7. The CDR3 sequence is 15 residues long. This CDR3 is CASSSTGQGSDTQYF. Here the CDR3 DNA reads TGTGCCAGCAGTTCAACGGGACAGGGTTCAGATACGCAGTATTTT.